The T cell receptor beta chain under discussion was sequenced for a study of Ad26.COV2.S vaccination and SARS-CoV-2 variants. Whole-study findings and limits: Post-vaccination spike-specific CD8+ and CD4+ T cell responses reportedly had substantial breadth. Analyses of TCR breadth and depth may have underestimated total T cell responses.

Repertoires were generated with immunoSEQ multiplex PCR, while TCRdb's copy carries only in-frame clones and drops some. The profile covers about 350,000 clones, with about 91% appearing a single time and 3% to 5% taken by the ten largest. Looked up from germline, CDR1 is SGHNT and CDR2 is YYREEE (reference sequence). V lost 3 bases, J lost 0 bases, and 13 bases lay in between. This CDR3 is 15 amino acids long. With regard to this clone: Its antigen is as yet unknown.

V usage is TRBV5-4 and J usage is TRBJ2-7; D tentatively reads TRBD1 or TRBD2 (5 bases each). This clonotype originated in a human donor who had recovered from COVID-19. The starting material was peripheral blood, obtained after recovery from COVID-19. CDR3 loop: CASSSGARSSYEQYF. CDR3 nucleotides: TGTGCCAGCAGCTCCGGGGCGAGGAGCTCCTACGAGCAGTACTTC.